Below, one T cell receptor (beta chain) is given with its context. This sample is part of a study of blood T cell repertoires in COVID-19. Overall study context: COVID-19 samples, acute and convalescent, were from the United States, Italy and Spain. PBMCs, B-cell-depleted T cells, or T cells were the source of the cDNA or gDNA that made up the material.

Methods used by the authors: Reference gene primer amplification gave nucleated cell count estimates. Method: immunoSEQ multiplex PCR; TCRdb's copy keeps in-frame clones and lacks some. The V and J calls and clone size are taken from that table; D and trimming were inferred from the DNA. The table lists more than 40,000 clones, 80% to 90% of them singletons. The sample taken for sequencing was peripheral blood. The sequence was collected from a human donor in a cohort sampled during active COVID-19. The donor label of this sample is uncertain.

CDR3 nucleotide sequence: TGTGCCAGCAGCTCCCGTCTACTAGGAAACATTCAGTACTTC. Its protein is CASSSRLLGNIQYF. This chain joins TRBV11-2 and TRBJ2-4; TRBD2 might be the D (5 bases). Trimming cost V 4 bases and J 6 bases, with 13 bases left between them. CDR1 SGHAT and CDR2 FQNNGV come from the germline V gene. The CDR3 has 14 amino acids.